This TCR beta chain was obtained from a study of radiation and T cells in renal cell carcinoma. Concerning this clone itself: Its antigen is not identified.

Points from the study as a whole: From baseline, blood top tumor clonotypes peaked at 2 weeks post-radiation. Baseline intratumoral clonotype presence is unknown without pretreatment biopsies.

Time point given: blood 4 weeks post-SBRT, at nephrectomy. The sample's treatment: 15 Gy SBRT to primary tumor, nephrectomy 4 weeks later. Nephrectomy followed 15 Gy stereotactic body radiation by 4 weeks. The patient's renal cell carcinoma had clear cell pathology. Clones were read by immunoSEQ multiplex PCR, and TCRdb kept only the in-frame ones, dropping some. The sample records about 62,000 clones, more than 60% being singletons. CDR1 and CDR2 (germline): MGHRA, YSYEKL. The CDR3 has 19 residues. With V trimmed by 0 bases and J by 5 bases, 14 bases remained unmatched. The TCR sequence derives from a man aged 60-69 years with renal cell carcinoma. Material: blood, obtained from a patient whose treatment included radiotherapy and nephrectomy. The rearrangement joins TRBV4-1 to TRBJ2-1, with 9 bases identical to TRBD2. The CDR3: CASSQESAGGPFLDNEQFF. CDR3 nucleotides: TGCGCCAGCAGCCAAGAATCGGCGGGAGGGCCGTTTTTGGACAATGAGCAGTTCTTC.